The entry below describes one T cell receptor beta chain. Its antigen is not identified. 60 Vbeta and 13 Jbeta primers were used in PCR. The data were produced by immunoSEQ multiplex PCR, yet TCRdb's version contains in-frame clones alone and is incomplete. The table lists approximately 130,000 clones, with roughly 2% in the top ten. This record belongs to a study of cytomegalovirus exposure and HLA in healthy donors. About the research overall: Drawn from HLA-typed donors, tens of millions of unique TCRs were held in an early data release. Study findings and constraints: While the bulk of TCR sequences proved rare, some public TCRs turned up in many donors.

The CDR3 covers 14 residues. Germline V CDR1 and CDR2: MNHNS, SASEGT. The ends were cut back, 2 bases at V and 4 bases at J, with 11 bases in the middle. This sequence joins TRBV6-1 and TRBJ1-1; D not resolved. Sample: PBMCs. This clonotype was sampled from an older woman in good health and CMV-seronegative. DNA of the CDR3: TGTGCCAGCAGTGAATTATGGGAGGGCACTGAAGCTTTCTTT. This encodes CASSELWEGTEAFF.